This T cell receptor beta chain was obtained from a study of memory CD4+ T cells and cytomegalovirus serostatus. Overall study context: Healthy Belgian adult donors included roughly nine CMV-positive and 20 to 30 CMV-negative people. Study-wide results and limits: About 40% of the roughly 150 known CMV-associated TCRbeta sequences appeared in CD4+ memory.

To note about this clone: Its target is unknown.

Single viable CD3+CD4+CD8-CD45RO+ cells were sorted as the memory CD4+ T cells. Positive selection with CD4 microbeads enriched total CD4+ T cells. The protocol was immunoSEQ multiplex PCR, while the TCRdb copy is restricted to in-frame clones and leaves out a portion. This table holds about 96,000 clones, 75% to 90% found once. V was pared by 2 bases and J by 3 bases, with 6 bases of the junction left unmatched. This CDR3 region has 16 residues. Germline CDR1 and CDR2: SGHTA and FQGNSA. The sequence derives from an adult in good health and CMV-seropositive. V usage is TRBV7-2 and J usage is TRBJ1-3; TRBD1 matches at 8 bases. Sequencing used memory CD4+ T cells from blood. The CDR3 spells CASSLYTGGIGNTIYF. The CDR3 DNA follows: TGTGCCAGCAGCTTATATACAGGGGGAATTGGAAACACCATATATTTT.